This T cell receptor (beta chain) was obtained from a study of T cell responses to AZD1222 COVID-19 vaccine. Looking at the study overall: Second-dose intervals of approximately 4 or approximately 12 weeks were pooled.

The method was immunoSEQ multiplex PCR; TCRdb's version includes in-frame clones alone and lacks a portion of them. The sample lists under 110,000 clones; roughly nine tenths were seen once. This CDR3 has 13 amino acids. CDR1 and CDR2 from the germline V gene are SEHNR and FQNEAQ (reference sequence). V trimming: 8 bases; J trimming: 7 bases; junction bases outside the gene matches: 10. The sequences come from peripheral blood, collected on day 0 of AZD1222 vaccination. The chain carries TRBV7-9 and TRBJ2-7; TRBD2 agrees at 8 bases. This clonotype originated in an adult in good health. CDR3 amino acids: CASDSAGGGEQYF. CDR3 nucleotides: TGTGCCAGCGACTCTGCGGGAGGTGGGGAGCAGTACTTC.